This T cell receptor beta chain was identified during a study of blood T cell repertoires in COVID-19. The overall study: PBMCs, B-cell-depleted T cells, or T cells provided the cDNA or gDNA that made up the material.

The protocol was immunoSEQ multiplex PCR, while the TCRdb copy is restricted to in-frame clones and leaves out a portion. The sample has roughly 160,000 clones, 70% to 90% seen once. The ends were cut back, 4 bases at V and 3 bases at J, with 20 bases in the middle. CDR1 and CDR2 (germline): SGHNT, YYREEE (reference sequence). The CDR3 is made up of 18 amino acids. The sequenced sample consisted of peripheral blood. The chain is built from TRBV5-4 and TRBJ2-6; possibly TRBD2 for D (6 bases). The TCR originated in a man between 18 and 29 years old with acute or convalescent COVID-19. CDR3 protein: CASSPTFGGKDGANVLTF. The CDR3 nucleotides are TGTGCCAGCAGCCCGACCTTTGGGGGGAAGGATGGGGCCAACGTCCTGACTTTC.